Below are 22 T cell receptor beta chains sequenced from a single sample in a study of T cell responses to AZD1222 COVID-19 vaccine. Assay: immunoSEQ multiplex PCR; the TCRdb copy retains only in-frame clones and omits some. The sample carries over 100,000 clones, roughly 87% recorded once. The specimen comprised peripheral blood, sampled on day 0 of AZD1222 vaccination. The receptors stem from an adult in good health.

The V call is TRBV4-1, the J call TRBJ2-7; D could derive from TRBD1 or TRBD2 (5 bases each). The CDR3 runs 17 residues. V shed 0 bases and J shed 3 bases, with 18 bases lying between them. Per germline, CDR1 MGHRA and CDR2 YSYEKL. CDR3 in DNA: TGCGCCAGCAGCCAAGATGTCTCGACGGGGCCCATCTACGAGCAGTACTTC. This gives the protein CASSQDVSTGPIYEQYF.

The V call is TRBV11-2, the J call TRBJ2-3; TRBD1 is a possible D gene (7 bases). Germline V gene data show CDR1 as SGHAT and CDR2 as FQNNGV. Trimming took 5 bases from V and 4 from J, leaving 22 bases between them. This CDR3 is built from 17 residues. The CDR3 sequence is CASSRQAAGGYSDTQYF. The CDR3 coding sequence is TGTGCCAGCAGCCGACAAGCCGCAGGGGGGTATTCAGATACGCAGTATTTT.

The chain couples TRBV4-3 to TRBJ1-2; the D is unclear. Germline V CDR1 and CDR2: LGHNA, YSLEER. Trimming removed 1 base at V and 6 bases at J, with 12 bases between. The CDR3 totals 14 residues. The CDR3: CASSQGPAQNGYTF. The DNA for the CDR3 is TGCGCCAGCAGCCAAGGTCCCGCTCAAAATGGCTACACCTTC.

The chain links TRBV5-6 to TRBJ1-1; D gene unclear. The CDR3 contains 14 residues. V gave up 0 bases and J gave up 1 base, with 7 bases separating them. CDR1 and CDR2 from the germline V gene are SGHDT and YYEEEE. Here the CDR3 DNA reads TGTGCCAGCAGCTTGGCCAGGCCGAACACTGAAGCTTTCTTT. Its protein product is CASSLARPNTEAFF.

The chain carries TRBV6-1 and TRBJ1-4; no clear D gene. This CDR3 is built from 15 residues. The V end was cut by 1 base, the J end by 0 bases, with 6 bases between. Germline lookup yields CDR1 MNHNS and CDR2 SASEGT. CDR3 residues: CASSEGAATNEKLFF. The CDR3 DNA reads as TGTGCCAGCAGTGAAGGGGCAGCAACTAATGAAAAACTGTTTTTT.

This clone was found a few times. The chain joins TRBV29-1 to TRBJ2-3, with TRBD1 matching 8 bases. Germline V lookup: CDR1 SQVTM, CDR2 ANQGSEA. There are 14 residues in the CDR3. V was pared by 1 base and J by 2 bases, with 2 bases of the junction left unmatched. DNA of the CDR3: TGCAGCGTTGAAGGGACAGGGACCACAGATACGCAGTATTTT. Translation: CSVEGTGTTDTQYF.

The J gene is TRBJ1-2, the V gene TRBV28; 10 bases are a match to TRBD1. This CDR3 is built from 15 residues. The ends lost 6 bases at V and 2 bases at J; junction bases unmatched: 6. Germline loops: CDR1 MDHEN, CDR2 SYDVKM. CDR3 nucleotide sequence: TGTGCCAGCAGATACCGGGACAGGGGCAACTATGGCTACACCTTC. It codes for CASRYRDRGNYGYTF.

J is TRBJ2-1 and V is TRBV6-2 or TRBV6-3, with TRBD1 identical over 11 bases. CDR3 length: 15 residues. CDR1 is MNHEY and CDR2 is SVGEGT in the germline V gene. The trim removed 6 bases at V and 6 bases at J, leaving 7 bases unmatched. This chain's CDR3 is CASSATGTGGNEQFF. DNA for the CDR3: TGTGCCAGCAGCGCAACCGGGACAGGGGGCAATGAGCAGTTCTTC.

The sample holds a few counts of this clone. J is TRBJ2-1 and V is TRBV15, with D maybe TRBD1 (6 bases). Germline assignment: CDR1 LNHNV and CDR2 YYDKDF (reference sequence). This CDR3 has 13 residues. V lost 1 base, J lost 11 bases, and 12 bases lay in between. CDR3 DNA sequence: TGTGCCACCAGCAGAGGAGGAGACAGGAAGCAGTTCTTC. This translates into CATSRGGDRKQFF.

This sequence joins TRBV7-2 and TRBJ2-1; 9 nucleotides match TRBD1. Losses at the gene ends were 5 bases for V and 6 bases for J; bases not matched to a gene: 5. Germline CDR1 and CDR2: SGHTA and FQGNSA. This CDR3 spans 14 amino acids. CDR3 sequence (DNA): TGTGCCAGCAGCAGCGGGACAGGGACCAATGAGCAGTTCTTC. It is translated as CASSSGTGTNEQFF.

The chain is built from TRBV4-3 and TRBJ2-3; TRBD2 agrees at 7 bases. The junction had 15 bases not matched to a gene; V was cut back by 3 bases and J by 9 bases. In germline, CDR1 is LGHNA, CDR2 YSLEER. The CDR3 consists of 16 residues. This CDR3 is CASSQMYPPGTTTQYF. In DNA, the CDR3 is TGCGCCAGCAGCCAGATGTACCCCCCCGGGACTACCACGCAGTATTTT.

CDR3 in amino acids: CASSSSDGRGYEQYF. CDR3 bases: TGTGCCAGCAGCTCGTCCGACGGTAGAGGGTACGAGCAGTACTTC. The V call is TRBV13, the J call TRBJ2-7; perhaps TRBD2 as D (5 bases). Per germline, CDR1 PRHDT and CDR2 FYEKMQ (reference sequence). This CDR3 has 15 amino acids. V lost 4 bases and J 4 bases, leaving 17 bases between the germline ends.

This clone has only one observation. This chain connects TRBV7-2 to TRBJ2-2; D gene ambiguous. V lost 2 bases and J 1 base, leaving 5 bases between the germline ends. Germline CDR1 and CDR2: SGHTA and FQGNSA. This CDR3 region has 14 residues. The CDR3 DNA sequence: TGTGCCAGCAGCTTAACCGGGAACACCGGGGAGCTGTTTTTT. Translated: CASSLTGNTGELFF. Filled out from reference TRBV7-2 and TRBJ2-2, the complete variable domain reads GAGVSQSPSNKVTEKGKDVELRCDPISGHTALYWYRQSLGQGLEFLIYFQGNSAPDKSGLPSDRFSAERTGGSVSTLTIQRTQQEDSAVYLCASSLTGNTGELFFGEGSRLTVL.

The gene calls are TRBV14 and TRBJ1-3; D is ambiguous. The germline V gene encodes CDR1 SGHDN and CDR2 FVKESK. CDR3 size: 13 residues. Trimming stripped 3 bases from V and 0 bases from J, with 3 bases between. CDR3 loop: CASSHSSGNTIYF. The CDR3 DNA reads TGTGCCAGCAGCCACAGCTCTGGAAACACCATATATTTT.

The CDR3 region is CASSVGTNYNEQFF. The CDR3 region has the DNA TGTGCCAGCAGCGTCGGGACCAATTACAATGAGCAGTTCTTC. The J gene is TRBJ2-1, the V gene TRBV9; either TRBD1 or TRBD2 may supply D (5 bases each). V lost 2 bases, J lost 4 bases, and 10 bases lay in between. Germline CDR1 reads SGDLS; CDR2 reads YYNGEE. The CDR3 is made up of 14 amino acids.

Of note for this clone: Different DNA sequences within this sample yield the same CDR3. The V gene is TRBV5-1, the J gene TRBJ1-2; D unclear. In germline, CDR1 is SGHRS, CDR2 YFSETQ. The CDR3 is made up of 13 amino acids. Deletions cut 0 bases from V and 2 bases from J, with 5 bases between. The CDR3 reads CASSLDSNYGYTF. In nucleotides, the CDR3 is TGCGCCAGCAGCTTGGACAGCAACTATGGCTACACCTTC. Complete variable domain (other parts from reference TRBV5-1 and TRBJ1-2): KAGVTQTPRYLIKTRGQQVTLSCSPISGHRSVSWYQQTPGQGLQFLFEYFSETQRNKGNFPGRFSGRQFSNSRSEMNVSTLELGDSALYLCASSLDSNYGYTFGSGTRLTVV.

The V gene is TRBV7-8, the J gene TRBJ2-2, with D maybe TRBD1 (6 bases). Germline loops: CDR1 SGHVS, CDR2 FQNEAQ. The CDR3 length is 14 residues. V was clipped by 1 base and J by 5 bases, with 8 bases between them. The CDR3 sequence: CASSLGQGTGELFF. CDR3 nucleotides: TGTGCCAGCAGCTTAGGGCAGGGGACCGGGGAGCTGTTTTTT.

The rearrangement uses TRBV20-1 and TRBJ1-1, with no clear D. With 6 bases removed from V and 8 bases from J, the gap between germline ends came to 10 bases. This CDR3 is 10 amino acids long. Per germline, CDR1 DFQATT and CDR2 SNEGSKA (reference sequence). CDR3 DNA sequence: TGCAGTGCCTTCTCGGGGGAAGCTTTCTTT. It specifies CSAFSGEAFF.

This chain links TRBV20-1 with TRBJ2-1; 10 bases map to TRBD2. The CDR3 totals 15 residues. Germline V gives CDR1 DFQATT, CDR2 SNEGSKA (reference sequence). With 3 bases clipped from V and 4 bases from J, the junction kept 6 bases outside the gene matches. The CDR3 DNA sequence: TGCAGTGCTAGTCCCTCTAGCGGGGGTTACAATGAGCAGTTCTTC. Its translation is CSASPSSGGYNEQFF.

This clone occurred once. J is TRBJ1-3 and V is TRBV6-1, with TRBD1 matching over 7 bases. Germline values: CDR1 MNHNS, CDR2 SASEGT. The V and J ends lost 3 bases and 2 bases, in that order; junction bases with no gene match: 7. The CDR3 loop spans 16 amino acids. DNA for the CDR3: TGTGCCAGCAGTGACCGGCTGACAGGGCCTGGAAACACCATATATTTT. Encoded protein: CASSDRLTGPGNTIYF.

V gene TRBV7-2 combines with J gene TRBJ1-4, with 9 bases fitting TRBD1. Germline CDR1 and CDR2: SGHTA and FQGNSA. After removal of 0 bases from V and 8 bases from J, the junction contained 10 bases not matched to a gene. The CDR3 spans 17 residues. CDR3 protein: CASSLAPPGQGREKLFF. CDR3 coding DNA: TGTGCCAGCAGCTTAGCGCCCCCGGGACAGGGTCGGGAAAAACTGTTTTTT.

The chain joins TRBV7-2 to TRBJ2-3; no clear D gene. The germline V gene encodes CDR1 SGHTA and CDR2 FQGNSA. The CDR3 contains 13 residues. Trimming stripped 5 bases from V and 5 bases from J, with 11 bases between. The CDR3 nucleotides read TGTGCCAGCAGCGGCCAACTGGAAGATACGCAGTATTTT. Encoded protein: CASSGQLEDTQYF. Full variable domain (outside the CDR3, taken from reference TRBV7-2 and TRBJ2-3): GAGVSQSPSNKVTEKGKDVELRCDPISGHTALYWYRQSLGQGLEFLIYFQGNSAPDKSGLPSDRFSAERTGGSVSTLTIQRTQQEDSAVYLCASSGQLEDTQYFGPGTRLTVL.